The present T cell receptor beta chain was sequenced within a study of shared clonotypes between healthy human individuals (dated by TCRdb to 2020 to 2021). For the study in its entirety: The cohort included three men and a couple of women between 18 and 49 years of age. Libraries were prepared and TCR repertoires were sequenced by different laboratories using diverse techniques, in order to increase sequencing depth and limit assay-specific biases. Leukapheresis yielded between about 0.8 and 9.5 billion PBMCs per donor. To estimate repertoire size and how much clonotypes are shared between individuals, the study performed deep sequencing of blood TCR repertoires from about 5 healthy adults. For each donor, CD4 naive and CD4 memory were each given three plates, CD8 naive was given two plates, and CD8 memory was given one plate. Beyond this particular receptor, the publication reports: Because the study included only a small number of donors, the genetic and exposure-history diversity represented was limited. Across four donors, 5% to 6% of naive CD4, approximately 3.6% of naive CD8, 2.3% of memory CD4, and roughly 0.4% of memory CD8 clonotypes were shared. Pairwise subsampling led to the expectation that sequencing depth would affect the degree of clonotype sharing among donors. Naive subsets generally had larger estimated clonotype richness than memory subsets. Incomplete sequencing was indicated by rarefaction of sorted-subset datasets, despite the large sequencing depth. Compared with non-shared clonotypes, clonotypes shared by all four sorted-subset donors had higher generation probabilities. Sampling was restricted to blood, and TCR repertoires in tissues likely differ from the TCR repertoires found in blood.

As concerns this clone: Its antigen is not yet known. No much larger clone exists at a distance of one base, and base qualities are not known.

CD8 naive samples were CD45RO-negative cells positively selected for CCR7, giving a CD45RA+CCR7+ population that excluded TemRA cells. Donors were healthy HIV-negative adults with no recently reported acute infections or vaccinations. Every donor was a Caucasian adult residing in Nashville, Tennessee, USA. After blood collection by leukapheresis, PBMCs were isolated using Ficoll-Histopaque density gradient centrifugation and then cryopreserved in the vapor phase of liquid nitrogen. Analytical flow cytometry was used to check the purity and quantity of every magnetically sorted T cell population. Genomic DNA was isolated from each sorted fraction and quantified by UV absorbance on a Nanodrop 2000c. TCR CDR3 regions were amplified from genomic DNA by multiplex PCR using the deep immunoSEQ assay. Extracted genomic DNA from each cell subset was spread evenly across all wells of several immunoSEQ 96-well plates, with each plate serving as a replicate. For sorted subsets, each replicate PCR was loaded with 200 ng genomic DNA, equivalent to about 30,000 T cell genomes. Purified libraries were quantified with a Qubit 3.0 fluorometer, sized on a Bioanalyzer 2100, and re-quantified with the KAPA Library Quantification kit. A separate single-read 150-cycle Illumina NextSeq 550 flow cell was used to sequence each immunoSEQ 96-well plate. For the original study's pipeline: Because the immunoSEQ output included only junctional sequences and no quality scores, the filtering could not be the same as the filtering used for full-length reads. Sequences were annotated with PyIR, a Python wrapper for IgBLAST v1.9, using IMGT germline references to assign V/J genes and CDR3. Reads were removed for weak V/J assignments (E-value above 1e-6), missing CDR3, stop codons, out-of-frame junctions, or ambiguous translated residues. V3J clonotypes were defined as sequences sharing the same inferred V gene, J gene, and CDR3 amino acid sequence. The percentage overlap between two repertoires was calculated by dividing the number of shared unique clonotypes by the size of the smaller repertoire. Three approaches were used to assess repertoire richness: RTK rarefaction, the Chao1 estimator, and Recon v2.1 estimates of unobserved clonotypes. OLGA was used to compute generation probabilities for all TCRbeta clonotypes that the gDNA method yielded from a handful of donors. The clones in this table, taken by TCRdb from immuneACCESS, are in-frame only. Not every clone is retained; where verified, under half of the shortfall comes from an unresolved V gene, and the cause of the rest is unknown. D and trimming come from the DNA, and the V and J calls and clone size come from that table. Present in this sample are roughly 2.1 million clones, about 93% of which were seen just once. The ten largest clones represent roughly 1.8% of the sample.

Its CDR3 holds 15 amino acids, cysteine through phenylalanine. The CDR3 DNA has 45 bases and is translated from base 1. Relative to germline, V is missing 2 bases and J is missing 5 bases, with 8 bases of the junction outside any gene match. Per the germline V gene, SGHAT is the CDR1 and FQNNGV is the CDR2. Input material: naive CD8+ T cells from PBMCs. The meaning of the sample's cell subset or site label: CD45RA+CCR7+. The chain employs TRBV11-2 and TRBJ1-1, with 7 bases matching TRBD1. The source of this sequence is a young man in good health. Some clones in this sample may be carry-over from other donors' samples. The DNA sequence is as follows: TGTGCCAGCAGCTTATTCGACAGGGCGGGGACTGAAGCTTTCTTT. Translated, it gives CASSLFDRAGTEAFF. The full variable domain, completed from the reference TRBV11-2 and TRBJ1-1 proteins outside the CDR3, reads EAGVAQSPRYKIIEKRQSVAFWCNPISGHATLYWYQQILGQGPKLLIQFQNNGVVDDSQLPKDRFSAERLKGVDSTLKIQPAKLEDSAVYLCASSLFDRAGTEAFFGQGTRLTVV.